This TCR beta chain was profiled in a study of blood T cell repertoires in COVID-19. For the study at large: Material from acute and convalescent COVID-19 was sourced from the United States, Italy and Spain.

Some clones are missing from TCRdb's copy, which holds only in-frame ones; the method was immunoSEQ multiplex PCR. The repertoire has roughly 27,000 clones, 85% to 90% of them found once; the top ten carry 5% to 6.5%. Germline values: CDR1 SGHDN, CDR2 FVKESK. J was trimmed by 15 bases and V by 1 base; bases with no gene match: 5. CDR3 length: 12 amino acids. The chain has TRBV14 and TRBJ2-1, with 8 bases aligning to TRBD1. The TCR originated in a human donor in a cohort sampled during active COVID-19. Source material: peripheral blood. CDR3 sequence: CASSQGGTGPFF. The CDR3 DNA is TGTGCCAGCAGCCAAGGAGGGACAGGACCGTTCTTC.